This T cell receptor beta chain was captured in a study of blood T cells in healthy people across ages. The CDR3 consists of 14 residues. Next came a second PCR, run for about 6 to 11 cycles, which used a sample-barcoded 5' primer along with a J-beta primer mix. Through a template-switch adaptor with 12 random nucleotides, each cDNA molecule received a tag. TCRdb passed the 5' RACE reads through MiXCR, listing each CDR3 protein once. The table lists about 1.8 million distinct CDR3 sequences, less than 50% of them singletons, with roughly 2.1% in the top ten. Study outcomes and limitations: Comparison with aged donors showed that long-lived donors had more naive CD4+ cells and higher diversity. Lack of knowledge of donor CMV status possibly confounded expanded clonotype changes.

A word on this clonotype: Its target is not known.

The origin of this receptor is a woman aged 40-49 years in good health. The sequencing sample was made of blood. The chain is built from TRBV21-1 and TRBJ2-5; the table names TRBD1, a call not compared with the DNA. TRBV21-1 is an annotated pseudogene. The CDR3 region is CASSKRGPGKTQYF. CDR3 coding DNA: TGTGCCAGCAGCAAGAGGGGTCCAGGGAAGACCCAGTACTTC.